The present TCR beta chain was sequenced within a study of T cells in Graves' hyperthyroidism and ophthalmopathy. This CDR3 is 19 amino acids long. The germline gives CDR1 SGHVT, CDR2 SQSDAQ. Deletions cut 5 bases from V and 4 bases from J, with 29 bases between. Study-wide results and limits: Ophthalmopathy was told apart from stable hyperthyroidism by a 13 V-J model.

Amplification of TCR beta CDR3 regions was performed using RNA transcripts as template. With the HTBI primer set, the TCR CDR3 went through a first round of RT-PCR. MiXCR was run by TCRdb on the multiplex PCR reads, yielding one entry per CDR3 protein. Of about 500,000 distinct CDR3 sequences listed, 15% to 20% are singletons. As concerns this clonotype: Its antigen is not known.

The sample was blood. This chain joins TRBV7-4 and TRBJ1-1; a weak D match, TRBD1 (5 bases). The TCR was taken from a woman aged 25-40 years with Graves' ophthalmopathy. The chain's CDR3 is CASSLTRGEALTPSTEAFF. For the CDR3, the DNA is TGTGCCAGCAGCCTCACCCGGGGGGAGGCCCTCACCCCTTCCACTGAAGCTTTCTTT.